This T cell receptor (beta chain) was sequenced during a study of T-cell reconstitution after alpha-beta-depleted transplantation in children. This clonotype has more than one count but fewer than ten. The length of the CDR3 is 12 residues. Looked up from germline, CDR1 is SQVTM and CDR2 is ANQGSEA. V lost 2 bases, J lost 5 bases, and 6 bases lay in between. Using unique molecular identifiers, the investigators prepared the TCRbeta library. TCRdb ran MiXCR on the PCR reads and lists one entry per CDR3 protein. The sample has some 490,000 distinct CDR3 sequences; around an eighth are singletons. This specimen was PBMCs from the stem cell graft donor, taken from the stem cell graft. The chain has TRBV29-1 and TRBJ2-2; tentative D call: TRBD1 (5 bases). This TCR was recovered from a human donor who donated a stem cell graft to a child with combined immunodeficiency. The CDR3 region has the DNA TGCAGCGTTGAAAGGGGAACCGGGGAGCTGTTTTTT. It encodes CSVERGTGELFF.